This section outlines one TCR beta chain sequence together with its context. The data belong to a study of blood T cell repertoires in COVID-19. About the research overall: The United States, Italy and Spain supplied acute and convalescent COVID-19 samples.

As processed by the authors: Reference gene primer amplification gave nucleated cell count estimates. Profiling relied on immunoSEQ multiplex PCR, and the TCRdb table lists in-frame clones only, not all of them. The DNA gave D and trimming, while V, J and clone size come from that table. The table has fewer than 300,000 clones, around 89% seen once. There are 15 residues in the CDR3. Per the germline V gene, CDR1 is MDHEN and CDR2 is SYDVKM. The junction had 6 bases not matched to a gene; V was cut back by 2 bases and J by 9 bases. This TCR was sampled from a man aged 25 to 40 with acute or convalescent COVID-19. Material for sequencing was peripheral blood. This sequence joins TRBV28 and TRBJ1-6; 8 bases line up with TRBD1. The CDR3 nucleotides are TGTGCCAGCAGTTTAAGGGACAGGCTGGGTTCACCCCTCCACTTT. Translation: CASSLRDRLGSPLHF.